Below are 17 T cell receptor beta chains sequenced from a single sample in a study of T-cell reconstitution after alpha-beta-depleted transplantation in children. During its preparation, the TCRbeta library received unique molecular identifiers. Using its own MiXCR run on the PCR reads, TCRdb lists one record per CDR3 protein. The profile shows more than 500,000 distinct CDR3 sequences, over 10% of them singletons. Specimen: PBMCs, mostly from graft donor cells, collected 180 days after TCRalphabeta/CD19-depleted stem cell transplant. The receptors originated from a female patient aged 2-10 years who had a stem cell transplant for aplastic anemia, so the T cells may come from the graft donor.

This clonotype occurred a few times. The chain joins TRBV29-1 to TRBJ1-2, with 7 bases matching TRBD1. The V gene's germline CDR1 is SQVTM and CDR2 ANQGSEA. The CDR3 sequence is 14 residues long. V gave up 6 bases and J gave up 3 bases; unmatched junction bases: 10. The CDR3 protein is CSVESRGGYYGYTF. For the CDR3, the DNA is TGCAGCGTCGAGTCCAGGGGGGGATACTATGGCTACACCTTC.

J is TRBJ2-2 and V is TRBV12-3 or TRBV12-4; no reliable D call. Trimming shortened V by 6 bases and J by 7 bases, and 6 bases separated the two germline ends. CDR3 length: 11 amino acids. The CDR3 region has the DNA TGTGCCAGCAGGATAGGCGGGGAGCTGTTTTTT. This sequence encodes CASRIGGELFF.

The chain employs TRBV15 and TRBJ2-7; no reliable D call. V dropped 0 bases and J dropped 7 bases, with 10 bases sitting between them. Germline V gene lookup returns CDR1 LNHNV and CDR2 YYDKDF (reference sequence). CDR3 length: 13 residues. The CDR3 nucleotides read TGTGCCACCAGCAGAGAGAGTTTTCGGGAGCAGTACGTC. Protein product: CATSRESFREQYV.

This clonotype was seen ten or more times. The gene calls are TRBV10-3 and TRBJ2-7; D possibly corresponds to TRBD2 (5 bases). V was clipped by 1 base and J by 1 base, with 8 bases between them. Germline V CDR1 and CDR2: ENHRY, SYGVKD. The CDR3 spans 14 residues. The CDR3 reads CAISEFPGSYEQYF. The CDR3 DNA sequence: TGTGCCATCAGTGAGTTTCCGGGATCCTACGAGCAGTACTTC.

There are many counts of this clonotype. The genes are TRBV4-1 and TRBJ2-7; 7 bases align to TRBD2. The CDR3 is 15 amino acids. V lost 0 bases to trimming and J lost 2 bases; unmatched junction nucleotides: 4. Germline loops: CDR1 MGHRA, CDR2 YSYEKL. The CDR3 DNA follows: TGCGCCAGCAGCCAAGATTGGCGGGGGACCTACGAGCAGTACGTC. Translating gives CASSQDWRGTYEQYV.

On this clonotype: With a much larger clone just one base away, this may be a read error. The J gene is TRBJ2-1, the V gene TRBV4-2, with D perhaps TRBD2 (6 bases). Germline-derived CDR1 and CDR2 are LGHNA and YNFKEQ. The CDR3 covers 16 residues. DNA for the CDR3: TGTGCCAGCAGCCACGAATCGGGAGTTTCCTACAATGAGCACTTCTTC. Translated, it gives CASSHESGVSYNEHFF.

This clonotype occurred a few times. The chain links TRBV20-1 to TRBJ2-3, with no clear D. Germline-derived CDR1 and CDR2 are DFQATT and SNEGSKA (reference sequence). The V end was cut by 2 bases, the J end by 0 bases, with 6 bases between. The CDR3 spans 13 residues. CDR3 protein: CSARHRSTDTQYF. CDR3 bases: TGCAGTGCTAGACACAGAAGCACAGATACGCAGTATTTT.

The rearrangement uses TRBV11-1 and TRBJ2-4; the match to TRBD2 covers 13 bases. Unmatched junction bases numbered 7, after V lost 4 bases and J lost 1 base. CDR1 is SGHAT and CDR2 is FQDESV in the germline V gene (reference sequence). This CDR3 is 18 amino acids long. The CDR3 DNA reads TGTGCCAGCAGCTGGTTACTAGCGGGAGGGCCGGCCAAAAACATTCAGTACTTC. It encodes CASSWLLAGGPAKNIQYF.

In this sample, this clonotype turned up a few times. This chain joins TRBV4-2 and TRBJ1-5; a weak D match, TRBD1 (5 bases). V was trimmed by 0 bases and J by 5 bases, leaving 14 bases between them. This CDR3 contains 16 residues. CDR1 and CDR2 (germline): LGHNA, YNFKEQ. Here the CDR3 reads CASSQDLGGSDQPQHF. In DNA, the CDR3 is TGTGCCAGCAGCCAAGATTTGGGGGGAAGTGATCAGCCCCAGCATTTT.

The gene calls are TRBV7-2 and TRBJ2-7, with 10 bases identical to TRBD2. The CDR3 has 14 amino acids. V shed 4 bases and J 4 bases; nucleotides not matched to a gene: 4. From germline, CDR1 is SGHTA and CDR2 FQGNSA. The CDR3 spells CASSSSGRWYEQYF. CDR3 DNA sequence: TGTGCCAGCAGCTCTAGCGGGAGATGGTACGAGCAGTACTTC.

This clonotype came up a few times. The chain uses TRBV5-4 and TRBJ2-2; 8 nucleotides align to TRBD2. The CDR3 has 15 amino acids. The ends lost 6 bases at V and 6 bases at J; junction bases unmatched: 10. Germline CDR1 SGHNT, CDR2 YYREEE (reference sequence). In DNA, the CDR3 is TGTGCCAGCAAGGACGGGAGGGCCATCGCCGGGGAGCTGTTTTTT. Protein: CASKDGRAIAGELFF.

This clonotype was observed a few times. The chain joins TRBV9 to TRBJ2-1; D possibly corresponds to TRBD2 (6 bases). The CDR3 covers 13 residues. Germline-derived CDR1 and CDR2 are SGDLS and YYNGEE. The V gene lost 4 bases and the J gene lost 9 bases, with 14 bases spanning the gap. The CDR3, as DNA: TGTGCCAGCAGCACCTCTAGCGACGCTGAGCAGTTCTTC. It translates to CASSTSSDAEQFF.

This clonotype has just a few counts. CDR3 in DNA: TGTGCCAGCAGCCCGCCGAGCACTCTCAATGAGCAGTTCTTC. Translated: CASSPPSTLNEQFF. The chain carries TRBV7-8 and TRBJ2-1; D not certain. CDR1 and CDR2 (germline): SGHVS, FQNEAQ. Trimming left V 5 bases short and J 6 bases short, with 14 bases between. There are 14 residues in the CDR3.

Only a few counts were recorded for this clonotype. J is TRBJ2-7 and V is TRBV28; 15 nucleotides match TRBD2. The V segment lost 4 bases and the J segment 8 bases; nucleotides outside the gene matches: 6. Germline CDR1 reads MDHEN; CDR2 reads SYDVKM. The length of the CDR3 is 15 residues. The CDR3 here is CASSYGLAGGPQQYF. The CDR3 region has the DNA TGTGCCAGCAGTTACGGACTAGCGGGGGGGCCTCAGCAGTACTTC.

This clonotype occurred many times. V is TRBV7-6 and J is TRBJ2-2, with 8 bases aligning to TRBD1. The CDR3 is 15 residues long. From germline, CDR1 is SGHVS and CDR2 FNYEAQ. The V gene end was trimmed by 5 bases and the J gene end by 5 bases; junction bases not matched to a gene: 7. CDR3: CASSTGQGITGELFF. CDR3 DNA sequence: TGTGCCAGCAGCACCGGACAGGGAATAACCGGGGAGCTGTTTTTT.

The rearrangement links TRBV18 to TRBJ1-3; D unresolved. Trimming took off 4 bases at V and 7 bases at J, with 17 bases between the two ends. The CDR3 has 15 amino acids. Germline V gene data show CDR1 as KGHSH and CDR2 as LQKENI. This CDR3 is CASSQSHQLPNTIYF. The CDR3 bases are TGTGCCAGCTCACAATCCCACCAGTTACCGAACACCATATATTTT.

The rearrangement uses TRBV29-1 and TRBJ1-4; TRBD1 might be the D (6 bases). Germline lookup yields CDR1 SQVTM and CDR2 ANQGSEA. CDR3 length: 15 residues. V lost 6 bases to trimming and J lost 4 bases, with 18 bases between them. The CDR3 coding sequence is TGCAGCGTACGTGCCCCCGGACAGATTAATGAAAAACTGTTTTTT. This gives the protein CSVRAPGQINEKLFF. Looking up the rest from reference TRBV29-1 and TRBJ1-4 gives the full variable domain: SAVISQKPSRDICQRGTSLTIQCQVDSQVTMMFWYRQQPGQSLTLIATANQGSEATYESGFVIDKFPISRPNLTFSTLTVSNMSPEDSSIYLCSVRAPGQINEKLFFGSGTQLSVL.